This T cell receptor (beta chain) was retrieved from a study of CD8+CD57+ T cells in acquired aplastic anemia. Whole-study findings and limits: Found in both controls and patients were 25 to 35 CD8+ CDR3 sequences. Simpson's diversity of CD8+ cells was not significantly different in patients compared with controls.

Genomic DNA acted as the template from which TCR beta VDJ combination and CDR3 sequence profiling were carried out. Via MiXCR, TCRdb re-called the reads, giving one row per CDR3 protein. This table has 35,000 to 45,000 distinct CDR3 sequences, 65% to 70% appearing once. On this clonotype: Antigen specificity is unknown.

This CDR3 is 13 amino acids long. V dropped 5 bases and J dropped 4 bases, with 10 bases sitting between them. CDR1 is SGHVS and CDR2 is FNYEAQ in the germline V gene. The gene calls are TRBV7-6 and TRBJ2-3; maybe TRBD1 (5 bases). This TCR was recovered from a human donor in good health, serving as a control. The sequencing sample was made of sorted CD4+, CD8+, or CD8+CD57+ T cells (not recorded which) from PBMCs. The CDR3 DNA is TGTGCCAGCAGCACCCAGGGCTCAGATACGCAGTATTTT. It is translated as CASSTQGSDTQYF.